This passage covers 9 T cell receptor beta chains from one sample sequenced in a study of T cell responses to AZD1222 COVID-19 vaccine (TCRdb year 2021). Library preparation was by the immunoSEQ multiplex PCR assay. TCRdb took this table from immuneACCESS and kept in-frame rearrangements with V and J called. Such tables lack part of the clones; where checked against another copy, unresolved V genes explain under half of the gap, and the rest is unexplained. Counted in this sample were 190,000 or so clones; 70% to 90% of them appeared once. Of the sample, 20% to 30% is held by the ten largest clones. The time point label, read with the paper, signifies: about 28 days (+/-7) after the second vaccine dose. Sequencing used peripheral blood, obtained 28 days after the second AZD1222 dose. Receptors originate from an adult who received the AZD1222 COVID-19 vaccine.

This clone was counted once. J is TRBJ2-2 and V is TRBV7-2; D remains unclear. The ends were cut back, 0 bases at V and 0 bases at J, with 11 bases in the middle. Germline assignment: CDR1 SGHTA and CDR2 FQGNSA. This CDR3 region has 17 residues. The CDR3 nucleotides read TGTGCCAGCAGCTTAGCAGCAGACCAACCGAACACCGGGGAGCTGTTTTTT. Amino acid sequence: CASSLAADQPNTGELFF. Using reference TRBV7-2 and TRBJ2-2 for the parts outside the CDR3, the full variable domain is GAGVSQSPSNKVTEKGKDVELRCDPISGHTALYWYRQSLGQGLEFLIYFQGNSAPDKSGLPSDRFSAERTGGSVSTLTIQRTQQEDSAVYLCASSLAADQPNTGELFFGEGSRLTVL.

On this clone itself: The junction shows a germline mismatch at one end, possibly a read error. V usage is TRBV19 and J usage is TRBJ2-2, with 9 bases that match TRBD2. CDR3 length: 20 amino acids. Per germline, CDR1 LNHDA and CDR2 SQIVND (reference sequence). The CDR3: CASSIGPGQISGSYTGELFF. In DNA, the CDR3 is TGTGCCAGTAGTATAGGTCCGGGACAGATTAGCGGGAGTTACACCGGGGAACTGTTTTTT. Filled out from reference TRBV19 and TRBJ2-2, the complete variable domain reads DGGITQSPKYLFRKEGQNVTLSCEQNLNHDAMYWYRQDPGQGLRLIYYSQIVNDFQKGDIAEGYSVSREKKESFPLTVTSAQKNPTAFYLCASSIGPGQISGSYTGELFFGEGSRLTVL.

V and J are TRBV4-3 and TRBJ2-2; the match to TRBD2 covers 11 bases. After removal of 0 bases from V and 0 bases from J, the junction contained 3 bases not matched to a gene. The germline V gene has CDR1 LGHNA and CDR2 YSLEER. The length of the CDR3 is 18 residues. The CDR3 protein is CASSQEGTSGANTGELFF. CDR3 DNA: TGCGCCAGCAGCCAAGAGGGGACTAGCGGTGCGAACACCGGGGAGCTGTTTTTT.

The CDR3 here is CASWTGQETQYF. CDR3 nucleotide sequence: TGTGCCAGCTGGACAGGGCAAGAGACCCAGTACTTC. V is TRBV28 and J is TRBJ2-5; TRBD1 matches at 8 bases. Looked up from germline, CDR1 is MDHEN and CDR2 is SYDVKM. This CDR3 has 12 residues. V dropped 8 bases and J dropped 2; count of bases not matched to a gene: 1.

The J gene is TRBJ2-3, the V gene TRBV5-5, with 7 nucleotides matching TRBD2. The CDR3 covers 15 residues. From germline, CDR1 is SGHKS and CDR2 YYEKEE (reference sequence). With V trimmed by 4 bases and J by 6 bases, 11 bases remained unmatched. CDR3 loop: CASSPGLVAGDTQYF. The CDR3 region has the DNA TGTGCCAGCAGCCCTGGACTAGTGGCGGGGGATACGCAGTATTTT.

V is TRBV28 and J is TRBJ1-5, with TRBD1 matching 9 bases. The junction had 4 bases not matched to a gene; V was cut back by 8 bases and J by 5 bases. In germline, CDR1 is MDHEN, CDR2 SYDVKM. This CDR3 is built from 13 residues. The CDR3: CASQDRGHQPQHF. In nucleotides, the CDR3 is TGTGCCAGCCAGGACAGGGGCCATCAGCCCCAGCATTTT.

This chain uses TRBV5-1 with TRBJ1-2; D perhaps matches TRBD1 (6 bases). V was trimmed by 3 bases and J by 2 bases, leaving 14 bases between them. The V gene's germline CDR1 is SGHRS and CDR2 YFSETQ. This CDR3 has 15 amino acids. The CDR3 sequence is CASSWIGTPNYGYTF. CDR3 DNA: TGCGCCAGCAGCTGGATAGGGACACCCAACTATGGCTACACCTTC.

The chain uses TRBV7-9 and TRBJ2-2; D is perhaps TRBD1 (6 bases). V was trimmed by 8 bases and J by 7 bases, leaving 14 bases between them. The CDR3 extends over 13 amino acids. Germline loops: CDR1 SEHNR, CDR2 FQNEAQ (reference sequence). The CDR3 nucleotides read TGTGCCAGCGGGACAACAGGGTTCGGGGAGCTGTTTTTT. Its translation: CASGTTGFGELFF.

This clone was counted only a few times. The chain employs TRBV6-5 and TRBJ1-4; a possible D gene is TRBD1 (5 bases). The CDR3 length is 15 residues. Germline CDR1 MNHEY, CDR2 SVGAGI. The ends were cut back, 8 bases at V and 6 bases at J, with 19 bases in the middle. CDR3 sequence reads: CASGRTSSTYEKLFF. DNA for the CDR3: TGTGCCAGCGGGAGGACATCATCAACCTATGAAAAACTGTTTTTT.